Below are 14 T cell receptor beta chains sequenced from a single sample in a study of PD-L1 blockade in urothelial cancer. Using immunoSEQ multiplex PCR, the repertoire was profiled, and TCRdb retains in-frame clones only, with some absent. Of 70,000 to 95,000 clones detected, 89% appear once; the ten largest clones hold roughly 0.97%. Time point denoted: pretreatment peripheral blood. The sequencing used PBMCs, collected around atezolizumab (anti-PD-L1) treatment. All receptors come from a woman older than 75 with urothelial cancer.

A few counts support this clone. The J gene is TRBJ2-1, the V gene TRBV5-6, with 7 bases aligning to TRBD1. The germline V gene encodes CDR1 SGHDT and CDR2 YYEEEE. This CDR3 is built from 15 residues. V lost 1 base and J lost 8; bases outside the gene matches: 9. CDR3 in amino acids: CASSLTRQGRHEQFF. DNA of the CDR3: TGTGCCAGCAGCTTGACTCGACAGGGACGGCATGAGCAGTTCTTC.

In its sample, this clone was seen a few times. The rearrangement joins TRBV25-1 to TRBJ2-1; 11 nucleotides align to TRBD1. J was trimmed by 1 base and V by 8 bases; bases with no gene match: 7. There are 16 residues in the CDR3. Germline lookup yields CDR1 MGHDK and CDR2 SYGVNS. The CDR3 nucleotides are TGTGCCAGCGAGGACAGGGGGCGGACATCCTACAATGAGCAGTTCTTC. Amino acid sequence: CASEDRGRTSYNEQFF. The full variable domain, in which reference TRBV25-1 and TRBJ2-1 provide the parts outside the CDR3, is EADIYQTPRYLVIGTGKKITLECSQTMGHDKMYWYQQDPGMELHLIHYSYGVNSTEKGDLSSESTVSRIRTEHFPLTLESARPSHTSQYLCASEDRGRTSYNEQFFGPGTRLTVL.

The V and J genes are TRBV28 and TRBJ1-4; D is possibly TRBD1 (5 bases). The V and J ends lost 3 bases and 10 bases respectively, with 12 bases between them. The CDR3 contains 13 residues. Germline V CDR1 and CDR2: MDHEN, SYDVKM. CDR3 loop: CASSLGRGGKLFF. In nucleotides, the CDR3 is TGTGCCAGCAGTTTGGGGCGGGGTGGAAAACTGTTTTTT.

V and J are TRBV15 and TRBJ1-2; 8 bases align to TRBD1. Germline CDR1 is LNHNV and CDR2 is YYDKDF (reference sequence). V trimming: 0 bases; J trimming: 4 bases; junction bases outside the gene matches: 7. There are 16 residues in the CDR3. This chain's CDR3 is CATSRDPAGGGYGYTF. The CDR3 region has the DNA TGTGCCACCAGCAGAGATCCGGCAGGGGGCGGCTATGGCTACACCTTC.

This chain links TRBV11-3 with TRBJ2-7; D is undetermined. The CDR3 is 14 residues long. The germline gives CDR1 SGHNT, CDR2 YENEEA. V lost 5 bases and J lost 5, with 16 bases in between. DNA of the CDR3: TGTGCCAGCAGCCTAAACCGTGTGGGCGACGAGCAGTACTTC. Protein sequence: CASSLNRVGDEQYF.

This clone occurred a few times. The CDR3 loop reads CASSFLATNEQFF. DNA for the CDR3: TGTGCCAGCAGCTTCCTAGCGACCAATGAGCAGTTCTTC. The J gene is TRBJ2-1, the V gene TRBV7-7; D perhaps matches TRBD2 (6 bases). Germline values: CDR1 SSHAT, CDR2 FNYEAQ (reference sequence). V lost 3 bases and J lost 6, with 9 bases in between. The CDR3 runs 13 residues.

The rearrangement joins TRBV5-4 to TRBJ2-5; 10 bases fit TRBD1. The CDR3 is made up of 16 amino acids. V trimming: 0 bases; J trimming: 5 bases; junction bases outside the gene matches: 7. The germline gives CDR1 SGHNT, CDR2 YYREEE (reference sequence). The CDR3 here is CASSLAGTGAFETQYF. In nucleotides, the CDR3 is TGTGCCAGCAGCTTGGCCGGGACAGGGGCTTTCGAGACCCAGTACTTC.

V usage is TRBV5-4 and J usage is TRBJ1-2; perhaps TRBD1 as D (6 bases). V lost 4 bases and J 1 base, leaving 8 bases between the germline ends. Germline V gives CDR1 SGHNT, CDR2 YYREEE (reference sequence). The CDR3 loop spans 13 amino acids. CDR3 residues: CASSGRGNYGYTF. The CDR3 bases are TGTGCCAGCAGCGGCAGGGGTAACTATGGCTACACCTTC.

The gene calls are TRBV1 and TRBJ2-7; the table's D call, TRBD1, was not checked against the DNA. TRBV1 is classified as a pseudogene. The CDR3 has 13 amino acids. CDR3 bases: TGCACCAGCGGAGGACAGGTGGAGTACGAGCAGTACTTC. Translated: CTSGGQVEYEQYF.

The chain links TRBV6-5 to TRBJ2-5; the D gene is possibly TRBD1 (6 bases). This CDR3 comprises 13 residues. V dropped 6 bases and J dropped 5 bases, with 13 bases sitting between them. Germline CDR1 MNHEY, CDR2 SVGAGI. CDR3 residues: CASSFQGRETQYF. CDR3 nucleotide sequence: TGTGCCAGCAGCTTCCAGGGGCGCGAGACCCAGTACTTC.

This chain's CDR3 is CASSPTGIYGYTF. The CDR3 bases are TGTGCCAGCAGTCCTACAGGGATCTATGGCTACACCTTC. The chain uses TRBV7-9 and TRBJ1-2, with D perhaps matching TRBD1 (6 bases). Germline CDR1 SEHNR, CDR2 FQNEAQ (reference sequence). The CDR3 has 13 residues. Trimming shortened V by 6 bases and J by 4 bases, and 12 bases separated the two germline ends. Full variable domain (missing parts from reference TRBV7-9 and TRBJ1-2): DTGVSQNPRHKITKRGQNVTFRCDPISEHNRLYWYRQTLGQGPEFLTYFQNEAQLEKSRLLSDRFSAERPKGSFSTLEIQRTEQGDSAMYLCASSPTGIYGYTFGSGTRLTVV.

CDR3 nucleotide sequence: TGTGCCAGCTCACTCACTAGCGGGCGTGGGCACAATGAGCAGTTCTTC. Its translation is CASSLTSGRGHNEQFF. V gene TRBV18 combines with J gene TRBJ2-1; TRBD2 aligns across 9 bases. After removal of 4 bases from V and 5 bases from J, the junction contained 9 bases not matched to a gene. The length of the CDR3 is 16 residues. Per germline, CDR1 KGHSH and CDR2 LQKENI.

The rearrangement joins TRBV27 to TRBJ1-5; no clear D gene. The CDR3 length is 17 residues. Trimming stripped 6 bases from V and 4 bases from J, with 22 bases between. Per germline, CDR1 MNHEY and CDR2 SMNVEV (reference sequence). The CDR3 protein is CASSKLSLAQGNQPQHF. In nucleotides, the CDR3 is TGTGCCAGCAGCAAACTTTCGCTAGCTCAAGGAAATCAGCCCCAGCATTTT.

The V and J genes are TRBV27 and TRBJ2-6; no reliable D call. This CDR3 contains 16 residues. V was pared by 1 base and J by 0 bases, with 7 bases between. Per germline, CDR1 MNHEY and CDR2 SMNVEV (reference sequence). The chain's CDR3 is CASSLLQSSGANVLTF. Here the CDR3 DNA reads TGTGCCAGCAGTTTATTACAGAGCTCTGGGGCCAACGTCCTGACTTTC.